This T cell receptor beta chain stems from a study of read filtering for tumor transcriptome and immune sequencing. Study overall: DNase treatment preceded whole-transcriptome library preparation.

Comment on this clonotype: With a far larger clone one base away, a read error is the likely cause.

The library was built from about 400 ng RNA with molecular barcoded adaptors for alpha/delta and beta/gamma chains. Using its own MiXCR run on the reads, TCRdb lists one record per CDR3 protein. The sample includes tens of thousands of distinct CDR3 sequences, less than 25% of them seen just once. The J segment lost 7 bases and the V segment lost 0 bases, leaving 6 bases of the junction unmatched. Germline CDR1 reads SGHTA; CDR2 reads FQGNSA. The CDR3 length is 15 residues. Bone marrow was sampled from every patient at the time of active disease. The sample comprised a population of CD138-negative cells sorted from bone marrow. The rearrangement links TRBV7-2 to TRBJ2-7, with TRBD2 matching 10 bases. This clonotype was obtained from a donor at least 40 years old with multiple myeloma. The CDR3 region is CASSLASGRHNEQYF. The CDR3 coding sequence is TGTGCCAGCAGCTTAGCTAGCGGGAGGCACAATGAGCAGTACTTC.